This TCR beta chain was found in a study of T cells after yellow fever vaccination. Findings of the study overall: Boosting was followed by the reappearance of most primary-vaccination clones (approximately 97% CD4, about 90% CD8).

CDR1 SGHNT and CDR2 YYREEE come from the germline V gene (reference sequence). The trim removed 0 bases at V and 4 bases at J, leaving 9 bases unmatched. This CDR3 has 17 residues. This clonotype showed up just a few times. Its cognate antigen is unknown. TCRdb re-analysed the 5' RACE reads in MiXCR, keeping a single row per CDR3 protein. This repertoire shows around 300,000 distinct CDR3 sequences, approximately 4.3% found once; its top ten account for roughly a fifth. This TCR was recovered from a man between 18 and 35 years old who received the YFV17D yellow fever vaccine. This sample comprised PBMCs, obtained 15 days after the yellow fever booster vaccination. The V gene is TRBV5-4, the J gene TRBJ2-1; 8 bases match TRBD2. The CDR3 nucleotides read TGTGCCAGCAGCTTGGGGCCTGAAGCGGGGGTTTACAATGAGCAGTTCTTC. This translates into CASSLGPEAGVYNEQFF.